The 17 T cell receptor beta chains reported below all come from one sample, sequenced in a study of T cells in Graves' hyperthyroidism and ophthalmopathy (dated by TCRdb to the late 2010s). Library prep was done by multiplex PCR. This sample was sequenced with an Illumina HiSeq 2000. The TCR beta CDR3 regions were amplified from RNA transcripts. The TCR CDR3 was subjected to a first round of RT-PCR using the HTBI primer set and the Qiagen OneStep RT-PCR kit. TCRdb took the public reads, trimmed them with fastp at Q25, ran MiXCR for clone calling and kept in-frame beta chains. Rows merge per CDR3 protein into single entries with the most common DNA and genes. The sample includes about half a million distinct CDR3 sequences, with about 20% observed a single time. Together, the top ten hold about half of the sample. The sequenced sample consisted of blood. The receptors stem from a woman between 70 and 85 years old with Graves' ophthalmopathy.

The chain combines TRBV20-1 with TRBJ2-1, with 12 bases matching TRBD2. Germline trimming cut 7 bases from V and 7 bases from J; bases unmatched to any gene: 5. Germline V gives CDR1 DFQATT, CDR2 SNEGSKA (reference sequence). CDR3 length equals 13 residues. CDR3 nucleotides: TGCAGTGAAAGAGGGACTAGCGGGAATGAGCAGTTCTTC. Its protein is CSERGTSGNEQFF.

The J gene is TRBJ2-1, the V gene TRBV20-1; 9 nucleotides align to TRBD2. Germline V gene sequence: CDR1 DFQATT, CDR2 SNEGSKA (reference sequence). V shed 3 bases, J shed 2 bases, and the junction held 5 bases outside the gene matches. CDR3 length: 15 residues. The CDR3 loop is CSARISSGTYNEQFF. The CDR3, as DNA: TGCAGTGCTAGGATTTCTAGCGGGACCTACAATGAGCAGTTCTTC.

The J gene is TRBJ2-5, the V gene TRBV4-1; D possibly corresponds to TRBD2 (5 bases). The length of the CDR3 is 15 residues. The V end was cut by 1 base, the J end by 4 bases, with 13 bases between. From germline, CDR1 is MGHRA and CDR2 YSYEKL. CDR3 DNA sequence: TGCGCCAGCAGCCAAGGCCGGGGAAAGGGAGAGACCCAGTACTTC. This codes for CASSQGRGKGETQYF.

The chain recombines TRBV6-1 with TRBJ1-2; D gene ambiguous. The germline CDR1 and CDR2 sequences are MNHNS and SASEGT. CDR3 length: 15 amino acids. Trimming took off 6 bases at V and 3 bases at J, with 17 bases between the two ends. The chain's CDR3 is CASRVQRMGYYGYTF. The CDR3, as DNA: TGTGCCAGCAGGGTTCAGCGGATGGGTTACTATGGCTACACCTTC.

V and J are TRBV2 and TRBJ1-1; the D is unclear. There are 15 residues in the CDR3. Trimming pared 8 bases from V and 0 bases from J, leaving 16 bases between. Germline-derived CDR1 and CDR2 are SNHLY and FYNNEI. CDR3 residues: CASLTPATMNTEAFF. The DNA of the CDR3 is TGTGCCAGCCTCACACCGGCGACAATGAACACTGAAGCTTTCTTT.

CDR3 bases: TGTGCCAGCAGCTTAATAGCCAGGGTCACCGGGGAGCTGTTTTTT. Amino acids: CASSLIARVTGELFF. The V gene is TRBV5-5, the J gene TRBJ2-2, with TRBD1 as a possible D gene (5 bases). Trimming removed 2 bases from V and 4 bases from J, with 12 bases in between. The CDR3 totals 15 residues. The germline V gene has CDR1 SGHKS and CDR2 YYEKEE (reference sequence).

The CDR3 DNA is TGTGCCAGCAGTCATGGCGGGGGGGGCTCTGAAAAACTGTTTTTT. The encoded protein is CASSHGGGGSEKLFF. The chain couples TRBV6-1 to TRBJ1-4; tentatively, D is TRBD1 (6 bases). V dropped 5 bases and J dropped 7 bases, with 17 bases sitting between them. Germline assignment: CDR1 MNHNS and CDR2 SASEGT. The CDR3 is made up of 15 amino acids.

The chain couples TRBV28 to TRBJ2-1; TRBD1 matches 7 bases. The trim removed 8 bases at V and 7 bases at J, leaving 17 bases unmatched. The CDR3 is 16 residues long. The germline V gene has CDR1 MDHEN and CDR2 SYDVKM. In DNA form, the CDR3 reads TGTGCCAGCTCACCCTCTACCCTCGACAGGGCTAATGAGCAGTTCTTC. It yields the protein CASSPSTLDRANEQFF.

This clonotype was counted many times. The chain joins TRBV28 to TRBJ2-2, with D perhaps being TRBD1 or TRBD2 (5 bases each). The germline CDR1 and CDR2 sequences are MDHEN and SYDVKM. The V end lost 10 bases, the J end lost 2 bases, and 11 bases lay between the germline ends. This CDR3 has 13 amino acids. This chain's CDR3 is CATQGPNTGELFF. In DNA, the CDR3 is TGTGCCACCCAGGGACCCAACACCGGGGAGCTGTTTTTT.

This clonotype has at least ten counts. This chain connects TRBV15 to TRBJ2-7; no clear D gene. CDR1 and CDR2 (germline): LNHNV, YYDKDF (reference sequence). Trimming left V 5 bases short and J 2 bases short, with 13 bases between. This CDR3 comprises 14 residues. The CDR3 region is CATSSFRKTYEQYF. The DNA for the CDR3 is TGTGCCACCAGCTCCTTCCGGAAAACCTACGAGCAGTACTTC.

The sample holds many counts of this clonotype. CDR3 residues: CASSYGTGNYEQYF. The CDR3 nucleotides are TGTGCCAGCAGTTATGGGACAGGGAACTACGAGCAGTACTTC. V and J are TRBV6-2 or TRBV6-3 and TRBJ2-7; the match to TRBD1 covers 9 bases. This CDR3 has 14 amino acids. The V gene end was trimmed by 3 bases and the J gene end by 3 bases; junction bases not matched to a gene: 3. Germline lookup yields CDR1 MNHEY and CDR2 SVGEGT.

This clonotype was seen repeatedly, ten times or more. The CDR3 region has the DNA TGCGCCACCGGACTCTCCACAGATACGCAGTATTTT. Its protein product is CATGLSTDTQYF. The chain links TRBV10-1 to TRBJ2-3; TRBD2 is a possible D gene (5 bases). The V gene's germline CDR1 is WNHNN and CDR2 SYGVQD (reference sequence). V lost 10 bases to trimming and J lost 2 bases, with 10 bases between them. This CDR3 is built from 12 residues.

The CDR3 DNA follows: TGTGCCAGCAGCACTCCGGGGGGGGGACACTATGGCTACACCTTC. Protein: CASSTPGGGHYGYTF. V and J are TRBV28 and TRBJ1-2, with D maybe TRBD1 (5 bases). The CDR3 is 15 amino acids. The germline gives CDR1 MDHEN, CDR2 SYDVKM. The germline V and J ends were trimmed by 6 bases and 3 bases, with 17 bases remaining between them.

Concerning this clonotype: One end of the junction does not line up with germline, which may come from a read error. This chain uses TRBV18 with TRBJ1-1; no clear D. The CDR3 runs to 13 residues. Per the germline V gene, CDR1 is KGHSH and CDR2 is LQKENI. CDR3 nucleotides: TGTGCCAGCTCACCACCGTCATACACTGAAGCTCTCTTT. It is translated as CASSPPSYTEALF.

This clonotype was counted ten times or more. The chain joins TRBV7-8 to TRBJ2-7, with no clear D. V was shortened by 5 bases and J by 2 bases, with 19 bases between the two germline ends. CDR1 is SGHVS and CDR2 is FQNEAQ in the germline V gene. This CDR3 spans 16 amino acids. The CDR3, as DNA: TGTGCCAGCAGCGGACGGGTCAGCCTCCTTACCTACGAGCAGTACTTC. This translates into CASSGRVSLLTYEQYF.

This chain connects TRBV18 to TRBJ1-4; TRBD1 matches at 9 bases. The CDR3 sequence is 16 residues long. J lost 3 bases, V lost 0 bases, and 2 bases had no gene match. Germline V gene data show CDR1 as KGHSH and CDR2 as LQKENI. CDR3 in DNA: TGTGCCAGCTCACCACCGAACAGGGGGCCTAATGAAAAACTGTTTTTT. Protein product: CASSPPNRGPNEKLFF.

The rearrangement uses TRBV6-1 and TRBJ1-5, with 8 positions matching TRBD1. Germline CDR1 is MNHNS and CDR2 is SASEGT. The CDR3 is 12 amino acids. J lost 6 bases, V lost 9 bases, and 4 bases had no gene match. DNA of the CDR3: TGTGCCAGAGGACAGGGCACTCAGCCCCAGCATTTT. Its translation: CARGQGTQPQHF.